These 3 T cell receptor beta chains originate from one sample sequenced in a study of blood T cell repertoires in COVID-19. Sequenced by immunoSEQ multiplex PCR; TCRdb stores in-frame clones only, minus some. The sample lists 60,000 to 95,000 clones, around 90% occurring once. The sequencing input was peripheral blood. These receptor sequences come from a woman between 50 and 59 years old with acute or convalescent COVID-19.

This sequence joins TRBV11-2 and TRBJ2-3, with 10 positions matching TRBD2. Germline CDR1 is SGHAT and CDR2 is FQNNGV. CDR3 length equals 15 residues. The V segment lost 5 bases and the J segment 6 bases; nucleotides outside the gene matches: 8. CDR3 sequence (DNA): TGTGCCAGCAGCAGTAGCGGGGGGATTTCCGATACGCAGTATTTT. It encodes CASSSSGGISDTQYF.

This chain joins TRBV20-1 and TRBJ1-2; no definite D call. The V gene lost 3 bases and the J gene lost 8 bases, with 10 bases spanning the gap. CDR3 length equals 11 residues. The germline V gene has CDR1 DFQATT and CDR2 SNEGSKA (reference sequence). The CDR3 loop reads CSARVREGYTF. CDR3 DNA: TGCAGTGCTAGGGTGAGAGAGGGCTACACCTTC.

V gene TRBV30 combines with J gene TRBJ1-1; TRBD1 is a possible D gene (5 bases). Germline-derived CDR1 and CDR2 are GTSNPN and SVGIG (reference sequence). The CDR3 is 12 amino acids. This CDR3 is CAGGARITEAFF. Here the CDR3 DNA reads TGTGCTGGCGGGGCGCGGATCACTGAAGCTTTCTTT.